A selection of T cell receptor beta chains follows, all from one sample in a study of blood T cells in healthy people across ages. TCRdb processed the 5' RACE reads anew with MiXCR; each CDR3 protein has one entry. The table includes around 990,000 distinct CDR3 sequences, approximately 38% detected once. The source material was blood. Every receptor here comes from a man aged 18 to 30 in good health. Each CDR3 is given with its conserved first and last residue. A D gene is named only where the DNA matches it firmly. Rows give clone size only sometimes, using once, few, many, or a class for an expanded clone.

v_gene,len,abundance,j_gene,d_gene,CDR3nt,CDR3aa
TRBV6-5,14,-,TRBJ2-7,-,TGTGCCAGCAGTGACTCGGCGGATAGCTACGAGCAGTACTTC,CASSDSADSYEQYF
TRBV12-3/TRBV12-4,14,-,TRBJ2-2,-,TGTGCCAGCAGTTTAAGCAGGGTCGGCGGGGAGCTGTTTTTT,CASSLSRVGGELFF
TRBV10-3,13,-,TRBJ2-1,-,TGTGCCATCAGTGTGGGCTCCCAAGAGACCCAGTTCTTC,CAISVGSQETQFF
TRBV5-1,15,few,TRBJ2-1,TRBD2,TGCGCCAGCAGCTTGTACCGGGGGGAGGACAATGAGCAGTTCTTC,CASSLYRGEDNEQFF
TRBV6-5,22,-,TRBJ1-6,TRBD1,TGTGCCAGCAGTTACTCGAGCCTCACAGGGGACGGGGGGGGCTCCTATAATTCACCCCTCCACTTT,CASSYSSLTGDGGGSYNSPLHF
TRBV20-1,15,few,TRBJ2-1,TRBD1,TGCAGTGCTCCCTCCGGACAGGGTCTCTACAATGAGCAGTTCTTC,CSAPSGQGLYNEQFF
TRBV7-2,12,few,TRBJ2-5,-,TGTGCCAGCAGCTGGGTGCAAGAGACCCAGTACTTC,CASSWVQETQYF
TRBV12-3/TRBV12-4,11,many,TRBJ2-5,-,TGTGCCAGCAGCTTCAAAGAGACCCAGTACTTC,CASSFKETQYF
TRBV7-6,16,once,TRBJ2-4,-,TGTGCCAGCAGCCAGGGACCGTGGGGTACCAAAAACATTCAGTACTTC,CASSQGPWGTKNIQYF
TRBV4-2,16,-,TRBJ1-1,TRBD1,TGTGCCAGCAGCCAAGGGCAGGGGGTGCTGGGCACTGAAGCTTTCTTT,CASSQGQGVLGTEAFF
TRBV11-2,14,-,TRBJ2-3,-,TGTGCCAGCAGCCCCTCCATAGGCGCAGATACGCAGTATTTT,CASSPSIGADTQYF
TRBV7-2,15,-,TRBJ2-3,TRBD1,TGTGCCAGCAGCCGCGACAGGGGGGACACAGATACGCAGTATTTT,CASSRDRGDTDTQYF
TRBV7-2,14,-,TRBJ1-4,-,TGTGCCAGCAGCTTTGCCGCAGTTAATGAAAAACTGTTTTTT,CASSFAAVNEKLFF
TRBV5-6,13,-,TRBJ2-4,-,TGTGCCAGCAGCCCTTTCGGGCAGTGGGGGCAGTACTTC,CASSPFGQWGQYF
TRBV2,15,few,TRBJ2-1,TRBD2,TGTGCCAGCAGCCTAGCGGGGGGGCCCGGGAATGAGCAGTTCTTC,CASSLAGGPGNEQFF
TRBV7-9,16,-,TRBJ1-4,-,TGTGCCAGCAGCTTCCTCCAGGGGATGAGTACGGAAAAACTGTTTTTT,CASSFLQGMSTEKLFF
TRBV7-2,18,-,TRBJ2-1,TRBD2,TGTGCCAGCAGCCCCCGCCCCATTACTAGCGGGGATTACAATGAGCAGTTCTTC,CASSPRPITSGDYNEQFF
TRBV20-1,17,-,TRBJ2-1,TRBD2,TGCAGTGCTAGTGTCCTGAACCTAGCGGGGCCCTACAATGAGCAGTTCTTC,CSASVLNLAGPYNEQFF
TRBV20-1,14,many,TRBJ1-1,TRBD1,TGCAGTGCCTTTCCCACAGGGGGGAACACTGAAGCTTTCTTT,CSAFPTGGNTEAFF
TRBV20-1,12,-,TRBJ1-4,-,TGCAGTGCGGCAGACATTCCGGAAAAACTGTTTTTT,CSAADIPEKLFF
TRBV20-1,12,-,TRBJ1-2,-,TGCAGTGCTGTGGGACGGACTTATGGATACACCTTC,CSAVGRTYGYTF
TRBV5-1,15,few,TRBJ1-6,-,TGCGCCAGCAGCCTGCGGAGGGCCGATAATTCACCCCTCCACTTT,CASSLRRADNSPLHF
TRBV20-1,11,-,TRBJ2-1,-,TGCAGTGCTAGAGATAGCTACGAGCAGTTCTTC,CSARDSYEQFF
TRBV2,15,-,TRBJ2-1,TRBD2,TGTGCCAGCAGTTCGGGACTAGCGGGGGTTGGTGAGCAGTTCTTC,CASSSGLAGVGEQFF
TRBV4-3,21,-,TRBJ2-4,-,TGCGCCAGCAGCCAAGATCTCGTCCGAAGGGCCCCAAGGGGAATGTCAAACATTCAGTACTTC,CASSQDLVRRAPRGMSNIQYF
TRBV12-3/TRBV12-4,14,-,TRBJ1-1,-,TGTGCCAACAAAGGGAACGGGAGAGGCACTGAAGCTTTCTTT,CANKGNGRGTEAFF
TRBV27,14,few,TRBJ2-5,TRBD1,TGTGCCACCTCGGGACAGGGAGCCGACAATGAGCAGTACTTC,CATSGQGADNEQYF
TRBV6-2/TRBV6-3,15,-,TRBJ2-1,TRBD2,TGTGCCAGCAGCACACTAGCGGGCTCCTACAATGAGCAGTTCTTC,CASSTLAGSYNEQFF
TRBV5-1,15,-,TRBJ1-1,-,TGCGCCAGCAGCTTACGGTCCCGCACCAACACTGAAGCTTTCTTT,CASSLRSRTNTEAFF
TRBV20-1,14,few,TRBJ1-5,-,TGCAGTGCTAGTCAGTCGACGGCAAATCAGCCCCAGCATTTT,CSASQSTANQPQHF
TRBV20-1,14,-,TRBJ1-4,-,TGCAGTGTTGTACAGGGTCGGGTGTGGGAAAAACTGTTTTTT,CSVVQGRVWEKLFF
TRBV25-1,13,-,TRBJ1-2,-,TGTGCCAGCAGTGAATGGGCTAACTATGGCTACACCTTC,CASSEWANYGYTF
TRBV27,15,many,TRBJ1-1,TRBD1,TGTGCCAGCAGTTTAGGAACAGGGGCGAACACTGAAGCTTTCTTT,CASSLGTGANTEAFF
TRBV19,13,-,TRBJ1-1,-,TGTACCACCAAGGACAGAATGAACACTGAAGCTTTCTTT,CTTKDRMNTEAFF
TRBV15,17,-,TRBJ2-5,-,TGTGCCACCAGCAGATCAGAGGGACCAGGATTTACGTCGGAGCAGTACTTC,CATSRSEGPGFTSEQYF
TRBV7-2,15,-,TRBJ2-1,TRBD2,TGTGCCAGCAGCTTTACCGGGACTAGGGGCAATGAGCAGTTCTTC,CASSFTGTRGNEQFF
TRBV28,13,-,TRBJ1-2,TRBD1,TGTGCCCTTAGACAGGGAGGGAACTATGGCTACACCTTC,CALRQGGNYGYTF
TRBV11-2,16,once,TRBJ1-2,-,TGTGCCAGCAGATCCTTGACGGGCAGGAGCAACTATGGCTACACCTTC,CASRSLTGRSNYGYTF
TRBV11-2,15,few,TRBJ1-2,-,TGTGCCAGCAGCTTAGAACCTGACAGAAACTATGGCTACACCTTC,CASSLEPDRNYGYTF
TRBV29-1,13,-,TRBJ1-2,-,TGCAGCGCGGGGGCCCGGGATAACTATGGCTACACCTTC,CSAGARDNYGYTF